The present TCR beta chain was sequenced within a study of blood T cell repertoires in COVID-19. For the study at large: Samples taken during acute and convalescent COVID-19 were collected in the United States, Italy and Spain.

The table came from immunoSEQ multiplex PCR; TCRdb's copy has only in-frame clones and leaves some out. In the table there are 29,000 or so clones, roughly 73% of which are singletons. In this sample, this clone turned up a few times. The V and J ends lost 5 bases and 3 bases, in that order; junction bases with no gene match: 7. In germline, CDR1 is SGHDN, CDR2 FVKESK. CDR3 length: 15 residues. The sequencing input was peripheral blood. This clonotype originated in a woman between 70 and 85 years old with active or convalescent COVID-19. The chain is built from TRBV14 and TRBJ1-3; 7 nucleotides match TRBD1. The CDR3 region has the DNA TGTGCCAGCAGCGCTACGACAGGGATTGGAAACACCATATATTTT. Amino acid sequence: CASSATTGIGNTIYF.